The 32 T cell receptor beta chains below all came from one sample that was sequenced in a study of shared clonotypes between healthy human individuals (dated by TCRdb to about 2020). Receptor amplification or capture employed the immunoSEQ multiplex PCR assay. This immuneACCESS table, as held by TCRdb, lists in-frame sequences with V and J called but not all clones. Of the missing ones, under half trace to an unresolved V gene in checked studies; the others have no known cause. The sample profile shows 450,000 to 600,000 clones; 75% to 85% of them were found once. The biggest ten clones account for under 15% of the sample. Sequenced: PBMCs. The receptors stem from a woman aged 40-49 years in good health. Some clones in this sample may be carry-over from other donors' samples.

The chain couples TRBV7-2 to TRBJ2-2; 15 bases map to TRBD2. J was trimmed by 4 bases and V by 5 bases; bases with no gene match: 8. Germline CDR1 reads SGHTA; CDR2 reads FQGNSA. This CDR3 comprises 18 residues. CDR3 bases: TGTGCCAGCAGCCCGGGACTAGCGGGAGGCCGGGTCACCGGGGAGCTGTTTTTT. Amino acids: CASSPGLAGGRVTGELFF. Full variable domain (remainder filled in from reference TRBV7-2 and TRBJ2-2): GAGVSQSPSNKVTEKGKDVELRCDPISGHTALYWYRQSLGQGLEFLIYFQGNSAPDKSGLPSDRFSAERTGGSVSTLTIQRTQQEDSAVYLCASSPGLAGGRVTGELFFGEGSRLTVL.

The chain has TRBV5-1 and TRBJ2-3, with D perhaps assigned TRBD1 or TRBD2 (5 bases each). CDR3 size: 13 residues. V was clipped by 5 bases and J by 4 bases, with 11 bases between them. Germline loops: CDR1 SGHRS, CDR2 YFSETQ. The chain's CDR3 is CASRRDASDTQYF. CDR3 in DNA: TGCGCCAGCAGAAGGGACGCATCAGATACGCAGTATTTT.

This sequence joins TRBV28 and TRBJ1-1; possibly TRBD1 for D (5 bases). Germline V lookup: CDR1 MDHEN, CDR2 SYDVKM. The CDR3 extends over 12 amino acids. Trimming cost V 10 bases and J 8 bases, with 17 bases left between them. CDR3 coding DNA: TGTGCCACCACAGGCCTGCAGGTCGAAGCTTTCTTT. This gives the protein CATTGLQVEAFF.

The chain carries TRBV27 and TRBJ2-3, with 9 bases fitting TRBD1. The CDR3 has 13 residues. CDR1 is MNHEY and CDR2 is SMNVEV in the germline V gene (reference sequence). V shed 0 bases, J shed 14 bases, and the junction held 6 bases outside the gene matches. This CDR3 is CASSLSRDRVRYF. In nucleotides, the CDR3 is TGTGCCAGCAGTTTATCGAGGGACAGGGTTCGGTATTTT.

This chain connects TRBV29-1 to TRBJ2-3; D perhaps matches TRBD2 (6 bases). The CDR3 has 13 amino acids. Germline CDR1 is SQVTM and CDR2 is ANQGSEA. Trimming removed 6 bases from V and 8 bases from J, with 18 bases in between. This chain's CDR3 is CSVGIGWGGTQYF. Written as DNA, the CDR3 is TGCAGCGTCGGAATAGGATGGGGAGGTACGCAGTATTTT.

The chain recombines TRBV11-2 with TRBJ2-3, with 9 bases fitting TRBD1. CDR3 size: 17 residues. V trimming: 3 bases; J trimming: 2 bases; junction bases outside the gene matches: 9. In germline, CDR1 is SGHAT, CDR2 FQNNGV. The CDR3 DNA follows: TGTGCCAGCAGCTTGCGGGGACAGGGTACGAACACAGATACGCAGTATTTT. It encodes CASSLRGQGTNTDTQYF.

The table lists this clone with a few counts. V gene TRBV5-1 combines with J gene TRBJ1-3; 8 bases are a match to TRBD1. CDR1 is SGHRS and CDR2 is YFSETQ in the germline V gene. The V and J ends lost 4 bases and 0 bases, in that order; junction bases with no gene match: 9. The CDR3 consists of 17 residues. CDR3 sequence: CASSARPGGSSGNTIYF. The CDR3 DNA reads as TGCGCCAGCAGCGCTAGGCCAGGGGGCAGCTCTGGAAACACCATATATTTT.

CDR3 nucleotide sequence: TGTGCCAGCAGCTTATGGATACCGGGACAGTTTAGCACAGATACGCAGTATTTT. The encoded protein is CASSLWIPGQFSTDTQYF. The gene calls are TRBV7-9 and TRBJ2-3, with 7 bases lining up with TRBD1. Germline values: CDR1 SEHNR, CDR2 FQNEAQ (reference sequence). This CDR3 comprises 18 residues. V trimming: 2 bases; J trimming: 0 bases; junction bases outside the gene matches: 11. Full variable domain (outside the CDR3, taken from reference TRBV7-9 and TRBJ2-3): DTGVSQNPRHKITKRGQNVTFRCDPISEHNRLYWYRQTLGQGPEFLTYFQNEAQLEKSRLLSDRFSAERPKGSFSTLEIQRTEQGDSAMYLCASSLWIPGQFSTDTQYFGPGTRLTVL.

V is TRBV19 and J is TRBJ2-3; 8 bases align to TRBD2. V lost 6 bases, J lost 2 bases, and 4 bases stayed unmatched. Germline V lookup: CDR1 LNHDA, CDR2 SQIVND (reference sequence). This CDR3 contains 14 residues. CDR3 residues: CASRLAGFTDTQYF. The CDR3 DNA follows: TGTGCCAGTAGGCTAGCGGGTTTCACAGATACGCAGTATTTT.

J is TRBJ2-3 and V is TRBV19; 9 positions match TRBD2. Germline CDR1 LNHDA, CDR2 SQIVND (reference sequence). After removal of 2 bases from V and 4 bases from J, the junction contained 4 bases not matched to a gene. This CDR3 is built from 15 residues. The CDR3 sequence: CASSIMLAGPDTQYF. CDR3 nucleotides: TGTGCCAGTAGTATAATGCTAGCGGGACCAGATACGCAGTATTTT.

The chain has TRBV19 and TRBJ2-1; 8 positions agree with TRBD1. The germline V gene encodes CDR1 LNHDA and CDR2 SQIVND (reference sequence). The CDR3 has 14 residues. The V gene end was trimmed by 4 bases and the J gene end by 4 bases; junction bases not matched to a gene: 3. The DNA for the CDR3 is TGTGCCAGTAGTAGCCGGGACAGGTACAATGAGCAGTTCTTC. It translates to CASSSRDRYNEQFF.

The CDR3 loop is CASTIGGTGELFF. The DNA for the CDR3 is TGTGCCAGCACTATTGGGGGGACCGGGGAGCTGTTTTTT. The V and J genes are TRBV7-8 and TRBJ2-2; tentative D call: TRBD2 (6 bases). The V gene lost 7 bases and the J gene lost 5 bases, with 11 bases spanning the gap. The germline gives CDR1 SGHVS, CDR2 FQNEAQ. The CDR3 consists of 13 residues.

V and J are TRBV2 and TRBJ2-3, with D tentatively TRBD1 (6 bases). This CDR3 is built from 11 residues. From germline, CDR1 is SNHLY and CDR2 FYNNEI. The V and J ends lost 8 bases and 6 bases respectively, with 9 bases between them. The CDR3 here is CASGGFDTQYF. CDR3 nucleotide sequence: TGTGCCAGCGGGGGCTTTGATACGCAGTATTTT.

V usage is TRBV5-1 and J usage is TRBJ2-5, with D possibly matching TRBD1 (5 bases). V lost 4 bases, J lost 1 base, and 14 bases lay in between. The CDR3 contains 15 residues. Per the germline V gene, CDR1 is SGHRS and CDR2 is YFSETQ. CDR3 in DNA: TGCGCCAGCAGCCCCAGACAGAAAGCCCAAGAGACCCAGTACTTC. As protein: CASSPRQKAQETQYF.

This chain links TRBV5-1 with TRBJ2-5, with TRBD1 matching over 8 bases. Germline V gene sequence: CDR1 SGHRS, CDR2 YFSETQ. This CDR3 is 14 amino acids long. V lost 5 bases, J lost 3 bases, and 6 bases stayed unmatched. The CDR3 coding sequence is TGCGCCAGCAGAGTGGGGACAGGCGAAGAGACCCAGTACTTC. It specifies CASRVGTGEETQYF.

The chain couples TRBV4-1 to TRBJ2-2, with TRBD2 matching 16 bases. The CDR3 is made up of 19 amino acids. Germline values: CDR1 MGHRA, CDR2 YSYEKL. Trimming at V came to 1 base and at J to 4 bases, leaving 6 bases not matched to a gene. The CDR3: CASSQVGLAGGPGTGELFF. In DNA, the CDR3 is TGCGCCAGCAGCCAAGTGGGACTAGCGGGAGGGCCGGGCACCGGGGAGCTGTTTTTT.

This clone was seen just once. CDR3 nucleotide sequence: TGTGCCAGCAGCTTAGTAGCAGGGGTAGGACAGCCCCAGCATTTT. This codes for CASSLVAGVGQPQHF. The chain couples TRBV7-2 to TRBJ1-5; D may be TRBD1 (6 bases). V was pared by 1 base and J by 7 bases, with 14 bases between. Germline CDR1 is SGHTA and CDR2 is FQGNSA. The CDR3 contains 15 residues.

J is TRBJ2-5 and V is TRBV29-1; no clear D. The CDR3 has 13 residues. Germline CDR1 reads SQVTM; CDR2 reads ANQGSEA. V was pared by 3 bases and J by 0 bases, with 8 bases between. The CDR3 is CSVDRADQETQYF. In DNA, the CDR3 is TGCAGCGTTGATAGGGCCGACCAAGAGACCCAGTACTTC.

The chain joins TRBV28 to TRBJ2-1; D gene uncertain. The germline V and J ends were trimmed by 3 bases and 7 bases, with 16 bases remaining between them. The CDR3 length is 15 residues. Germline values: CDR1 MDHEN, CDR2 SYDVKM. CDR3 protein: CASSFLEWAHNEQFF. In DNA form, the CDR3 reads TGTGCCAGCAGTTTTCTGGAGTGGGCTCATAATGAGCAGTTCTTC.

The rearrangement links TRBV18 to TRBJ2-1; 9 positions agree with TRBD2. There are 16 residues in the CDR3. Germline CDR1 KGHSH, CDR2 LQKENI. Trimming at V came to 3 bases and at J to 5 bases, leaving 8 bases not matched to a gene. CDR3 sequence (DNA): TGTGCCAGCTCACCGGGGCTAGCGGGATACAACAATGAGCAGTTCTTC. It yields the protein CASSPGLAGYNNEQFF. The whole variable domain, filled in from reference TRBV18 and TRBJ2-1, reads NAGVMQNPRHLVRRRGQEARLRCSPMKGHSHVYWYRQLPEEGLKFMVYLQKENIIDESGMPKERFSAEFPKEGPSILRIQQVVRGDSAAYFCASSPGLAGYNNEQFFGPGTRLTVL.

This clone was seen a handful of times. This chain connects TRBV4-2 to TRBJ2-5, with 9 bases that match TRBD2. The V and J ends lost 1 base and 0 bases, in that order; junction bases with no gene match: 0. Germline V gene sequence: CDR1 LGHNA, CDR2 YNFKEQ. This CDR3 is built from 15 residues. This CDR3 reads CASSQGGRDQETQYF. The CDR3 DNA reads as TGTGCCAGCAGCCAAGGCGGGAGGGACCAAGAGACCCAGTACTTC.

About this clone: Its ends do not fully match the called genes, so a read error is possible. V and J are TRBV6-5 and TRBJ2-1; TRBD1 aligns across 7 bases. The CDR3 sequence is 9 residues long. Germline-derived CDR1 and CDR2 are MNHEY and SVGAGI. CDR3 bases: TGTGCCAGCAGGGGACAGCACCTCTTC. Protein: CASRGQHLF.

This clone was observed a few times. The genes are TRBV2 and TRBJ2-5, with D tentatively TRBD1 (5 bases). The CDR3 is made up of 14 amino acids. Germline CDR1 and CDR2: SNHLY and FYNNEI. V shed 7 bases and J shed 7 bases, with 19 bases lying between them. DNA for the CDR3: TGTGCCAGCATGACGGACGGGCAGGGCGGGACCCAGTACTTC. Amino acid sequence: CASMTDGQGGTQYF.

The rearrangement uses TRBV6-5 and TRBJ2-2; D remains unclear. Deletions cut 6 bases from V and 5 bases from J, with 7 bases between. Germline CDR1 MNHEY, CDR2 SVGAGI. The CDR3 runs 12 residues. CDR3 nucleotide sequence: TGTGCCAGCAGGTACCCTACCGGGGAGCTGTTTTTT. Translating it yields CASRYPTGELFF.

This clone was observed a few times. V is TRBV11-2 and J is TRBJ2-7; D might be TRBD1 (5 bases). Germline V lookup: CDR1 SGHAT, CDR2 FQNNGV. CDR3 length: 13 amino acids. V lost 5 bases and J lost 5, with 13 bases in between. CDR3 in DNA: TGTGCCAGCAGCCGACAGCCAGACCACGAGCAGTACTTC. Translation gives CASSRQPDHEQYF.

The chain is built from TRBV5-4 and TRBJ2-7, with 7 bases that match TRBD2. The V gene's germline CDR1 is SGHNT and CDR2 YYREEE (reference sequence). The J segment lost 3 bases and the V segment lost 0 bases, leaving 9 bases of the junction unmatched. The CDR3 is 16 residues long. CDR3 nucleotide sequence: TGTGCCAGCAGCTTGGCCAAAGCTAGCGGAGTCTACGAGCAGTACTTC. Translated, it gives CASSLAKASGVYEQYF.

This clone was recorded only once. Other DNA variants within this sample encode the same CDR3. The rearrangement links TRBV7-2 to TRBJ2-2, with D hard to call. Trimming cost V 1 base and J 1 base, with 1 base left between them. Germline V gene data show CDR1 as SGHTA and CDR2 as FQGNSA. This CDR3 is 13 amino acids long. In nucleotides, the CDR3 is TGTGCCAGCAGCTTAGGGAACACCGGGGAGCTGTTTTTT. Protein: CASSLGNTGELFF. Using reference TRBV7-2 and TRBJ2-2 for the parts outside the CDR3, the full variable domain is GAGVSQSPSNKVTEKGKDVELRCDPISGHTALYWYRQSLGQGLEFLIYFQGNSAPDKSGLPSDRFSAERTGGSVSTLTIQRTQQEDSAVYLCASSLGNTGELFFGEGSRLTVL.

The chain links TRBV6-1 to TRBJ1-5; no definite D call. V lost 3 bases to trimming and J lost 5 bases, with 14 bases between them. Germline V gene data show CDR1 as MNHNS and CDR2 as SASEGT. The CDR3 has 15 residues. CDR3 in amino acids: CASSDPREAYQPQHF. The CDR3 region has the DNA TGTGCCAGCAGTGACCCTCGGGAGGCCTATCAGCCCCAGCATTTT.

The V and J genes are TRBV7-2 and TRBJ2-2; D is perhaps TRBD2 (6 bases). The CDR3 length is 16 residues. V shed 5 bases and J shed 2 bases, with 15 bases lying between them. In germline, CDR1 is SGHTA, CDR2 FQGNSA. The CDR3 nucleotides read TGTGCCAGCAGCCCCCATGGGGGGAGTAACACCGGGGAGCTGTTTTTT. Protein product: CASSPHGGSNTGELFF.

The rearrangement links TRBV7-6 to TRBJ2-7; 7 nucleotides match TRBD2. V trimming: 1 base; J trimming: 2 bases; junction bases outside the gene matches: 8. This CDR3 spans 16 amino acids. Germline V CDR1 and CDR2: SGHVS, FNYEAQ. For the CDR3, the DNA is TGTGCCAGCAGCTTAGGCCCAGCGGGGCCCGCCTACGAGCAGTACTTC. This codes for CASSLGPAGPAYEQYF.

This clone was seen a few times. The rearrangement links TRBV6-1 to TRBJ2-3; the match to TRBD2 covers 8 bases. Germline CDR1 and CDR2: MNHNS and SASEGT. Trimming took 4 bases from V and 1 from J; bases not matched to a gene: 4. The CDR3 extends over 15 amino acids. The CDR3 protein is CASSALREGTDTQYF. The CDR3 nucleotides read TGTGCCAGCAGTGCTTTGCGGGAGGGCACAGATACGCAGTATTTT.

The table lists this clone with a count of one. V and J are TRBV7-2 and TRBJ2-7; D not certain. The CDR3 covers 14 residues. Germline CDR1 reads SGHTA; CDR2 reads FQGNSA. V gave up 1 base and J gave up 0 bases, with 7 bases separating them. The CDR3, as DNA: TGTGCCAGCAGCTTAGAGTCCTTCTCCTACGAGCAGTACTTC. This codes for CASSLESFSYEQYF.